This T cell receptor (beta chain) was captured in a study of identifying expanded T cells in peripheral blood. During the collection period, no donor immune events like infections were recorded. The CDR3 consists of 15 residues. CDR1 MGHRA and CDR2 YSYEKL come from the germline V gene. Trimming cost V 3 bases and J 2 bases, with 8 bases left between them. TCRdb's table, derived via immunoSEQ multiplex PCR, lists solely in-frame clones and lacks some. The sample yields 81,000 or so clones, roughly 89% seen once. Sample: blood. The chain employs TRBV4-1 and TRBJ2-6; D unresolved. The clonotype was recovered from a person aged 18 to 70 in good health. The DNA of the CDR3 is TGCGCCAGCAGCCATGACTCTACTGGGGCCAACGTCCTGACTTTC. Translating gives CASSHDSTGANVLTF.